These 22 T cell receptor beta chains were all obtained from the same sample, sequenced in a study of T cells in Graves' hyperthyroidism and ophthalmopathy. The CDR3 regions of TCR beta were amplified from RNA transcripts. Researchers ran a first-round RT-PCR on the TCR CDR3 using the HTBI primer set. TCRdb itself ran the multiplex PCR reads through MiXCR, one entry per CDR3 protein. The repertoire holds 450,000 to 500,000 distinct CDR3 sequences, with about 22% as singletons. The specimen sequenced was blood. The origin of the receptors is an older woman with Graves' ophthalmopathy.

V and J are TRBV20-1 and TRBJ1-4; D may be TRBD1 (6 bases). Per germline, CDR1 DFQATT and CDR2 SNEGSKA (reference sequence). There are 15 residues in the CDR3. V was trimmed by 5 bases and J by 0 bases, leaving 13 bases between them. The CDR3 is CSAYRTVATNEKLFF. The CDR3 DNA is TGCAGTGCTTATCGGACAGTAGCAACTAATGAAAAACTGTTTTTT.

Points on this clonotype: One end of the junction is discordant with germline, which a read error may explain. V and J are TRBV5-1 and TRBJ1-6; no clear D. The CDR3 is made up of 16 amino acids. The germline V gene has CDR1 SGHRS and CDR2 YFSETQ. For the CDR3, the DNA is TGTGCCAGCAGCTTGGCCTTCACGGCCGTTGGTTCACCCCTCCACTTT. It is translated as CASSLAFTAVGSPLHF.

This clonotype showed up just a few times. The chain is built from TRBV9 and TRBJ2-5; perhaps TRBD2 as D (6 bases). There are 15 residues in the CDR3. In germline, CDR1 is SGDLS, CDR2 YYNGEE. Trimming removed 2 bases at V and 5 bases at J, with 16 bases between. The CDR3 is CASSVSGLSGETQYF. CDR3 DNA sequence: TGTGCCAGCAGCGTTTCCGGGCTCAGCGGGGAGACCCAGTACTTC. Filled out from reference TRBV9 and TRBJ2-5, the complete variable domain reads DSGVTQTPKHLITATGQRVTLRCSPRSGDLSVYWYQQSLDQGLQFLIQYYNGEERAKGNILERFSAQQFPDLHSELNLSSLELGDSALYFCASSVSGLSGETQYFGPGTRLLVL.

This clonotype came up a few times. The CDR3 reads CASSPSMGGGGTEAFF. CDR3 bases: TGTGCCAGCAGCCCATCGATGGGGGGGGGGGGCACTGAAGCTTTCTTT. This chain uses TRBV3-1 with TRBJ1-1, with D possibly matching TRBD1 (5 bases). The CDR3 sequence is 16 residues long. V was pared by 4 bases and J by 4 bases, with 19 bases between. Germline CDR1 LGHDT, CDR2 YNNKEL (reference sequence).

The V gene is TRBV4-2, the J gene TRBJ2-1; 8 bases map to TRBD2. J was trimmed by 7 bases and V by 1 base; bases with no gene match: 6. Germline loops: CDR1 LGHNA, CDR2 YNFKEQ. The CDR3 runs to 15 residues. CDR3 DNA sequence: TGTGCCAGCAGCCAAGGGGCGGGAGGCTCTAATGAGCAGTTCTTC. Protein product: CASSQGAGGSNEQFF.

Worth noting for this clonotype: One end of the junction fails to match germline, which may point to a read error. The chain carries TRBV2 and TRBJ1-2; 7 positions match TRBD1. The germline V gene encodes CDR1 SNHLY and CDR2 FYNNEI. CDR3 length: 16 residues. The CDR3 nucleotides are TGTACCAGCAGTGTAGCTGTGGTCCGGACAGGATATGGCTACACCTTC. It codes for CTSSVAVVRTGYGYTF.

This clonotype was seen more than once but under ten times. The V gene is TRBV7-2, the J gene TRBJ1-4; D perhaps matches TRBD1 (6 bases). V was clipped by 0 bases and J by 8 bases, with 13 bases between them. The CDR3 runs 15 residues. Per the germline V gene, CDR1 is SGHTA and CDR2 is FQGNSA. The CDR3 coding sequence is TGTGCCAGCAGCTTAGCGGGGGGCTATCGGGAAAAACTGTTTTTT. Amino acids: CASSLAGGYREKLFF.

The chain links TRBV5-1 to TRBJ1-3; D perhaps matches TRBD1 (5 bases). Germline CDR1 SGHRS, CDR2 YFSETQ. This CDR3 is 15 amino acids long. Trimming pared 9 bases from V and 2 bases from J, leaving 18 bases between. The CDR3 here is CAITAGEGAGNTIYF. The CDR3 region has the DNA TGCGCCATAACGGCCGGGGAAGGGGCTGGAAACACCATATATTTT.

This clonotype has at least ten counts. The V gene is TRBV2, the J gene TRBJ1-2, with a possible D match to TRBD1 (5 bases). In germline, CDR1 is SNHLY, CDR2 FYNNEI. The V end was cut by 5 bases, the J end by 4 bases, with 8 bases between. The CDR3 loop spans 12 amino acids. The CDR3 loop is CASSQGTYGYTF. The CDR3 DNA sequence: TGTGCCAGCAGTCAAGGGACCTATGGCTACACCTTC.

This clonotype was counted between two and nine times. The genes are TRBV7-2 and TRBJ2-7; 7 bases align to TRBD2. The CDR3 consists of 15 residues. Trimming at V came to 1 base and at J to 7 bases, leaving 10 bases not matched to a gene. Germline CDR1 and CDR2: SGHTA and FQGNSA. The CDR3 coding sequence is TGTGCCAGCAGCTTAGTGGGCCTAGCGGTGGGGGAGCAGTACTTC. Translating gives CASSLVGLAVGEQYF.

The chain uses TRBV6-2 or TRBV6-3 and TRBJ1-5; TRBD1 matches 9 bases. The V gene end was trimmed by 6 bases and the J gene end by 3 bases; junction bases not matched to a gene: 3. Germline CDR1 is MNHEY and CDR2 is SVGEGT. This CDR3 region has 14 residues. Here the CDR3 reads CASRGQGFNQPQHF. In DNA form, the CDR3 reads TGTGCCAGCAGGGGACAGGGTTTCAATCAGCCCCAGCATTTT.

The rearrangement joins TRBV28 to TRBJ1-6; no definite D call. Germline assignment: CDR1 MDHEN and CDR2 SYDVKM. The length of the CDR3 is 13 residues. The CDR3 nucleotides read TGTGGCTCACGGCGCGGAGTTAATTCACCCCTCCACTTT. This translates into CGSRRGVNSPLHF.

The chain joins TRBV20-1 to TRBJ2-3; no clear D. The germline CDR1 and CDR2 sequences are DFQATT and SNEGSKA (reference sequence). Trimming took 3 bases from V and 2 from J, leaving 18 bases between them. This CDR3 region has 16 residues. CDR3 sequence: CSARAMRTINTDTQYF. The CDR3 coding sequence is TGCAGTGCTAGGGCTATGAGGACGATAAACACAGATACGCAGTATTTT.

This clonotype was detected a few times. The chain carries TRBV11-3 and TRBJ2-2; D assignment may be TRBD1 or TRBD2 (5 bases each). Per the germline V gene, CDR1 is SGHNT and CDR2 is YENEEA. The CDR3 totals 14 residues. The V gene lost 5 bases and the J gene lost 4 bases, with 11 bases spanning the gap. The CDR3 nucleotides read TGTGCCAGCAGCGCCTCCGGGACCACCGGGGAGCTGTTTTTT. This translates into CASSASGTTGELFF.

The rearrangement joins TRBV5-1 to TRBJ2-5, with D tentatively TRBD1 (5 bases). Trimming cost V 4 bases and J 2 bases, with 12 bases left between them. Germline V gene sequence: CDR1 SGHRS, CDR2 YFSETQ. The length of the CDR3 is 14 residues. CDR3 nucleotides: TGCGCCAGCAGCCCCGACAGCCCGCAAGAGACCCAGTACTTC. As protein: CASSPDSPQETQYF.

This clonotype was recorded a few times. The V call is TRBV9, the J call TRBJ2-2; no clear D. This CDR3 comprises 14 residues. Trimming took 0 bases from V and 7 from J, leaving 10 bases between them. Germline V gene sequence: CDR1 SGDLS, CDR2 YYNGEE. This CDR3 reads CASSVATAVGELFF. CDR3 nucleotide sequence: TGTGCCAGCAGCGTAGCTACCGCCGTCGGGGAGCTGTTTTTT.

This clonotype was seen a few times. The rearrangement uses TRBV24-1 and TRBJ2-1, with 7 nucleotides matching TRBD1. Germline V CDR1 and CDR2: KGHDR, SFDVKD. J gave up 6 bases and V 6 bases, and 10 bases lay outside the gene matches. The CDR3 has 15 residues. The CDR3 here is CATSTTGDQSNEQFF. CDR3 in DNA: TGTGCCACCAGTACAACAGGGGACCAGTCCAATGAGCAGTTCTTC.

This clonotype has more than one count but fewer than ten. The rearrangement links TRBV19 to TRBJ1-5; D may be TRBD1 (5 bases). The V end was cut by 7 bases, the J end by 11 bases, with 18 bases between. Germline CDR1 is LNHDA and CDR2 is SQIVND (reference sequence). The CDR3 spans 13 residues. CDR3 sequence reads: CASIGGVRNSQHF. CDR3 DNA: TGTGCCAGTATTGGAGGGGTCCGTAATTCCCAGCATTTT.

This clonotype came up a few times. The CDR3 sequence: CASSPTGPSTDTQYF. The CDR3 DNA follows: TGTGCCAGCTCACCCACGGGACCAAGCACAGATACGCAGTATTTT. The chain joins TRBV18 to TRBJ2-3, with D possibly being TRBD1 or TRBD2 (5 bases each). V shed 3 bases and J shed 0 bases, with 10 bases lying between them. The length of the CDR3 is 15 residues. Germline values: CDR1 KGHSH, CDR2 LQKENI.

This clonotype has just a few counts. This CDR3 is CASSPSGFGDTQYF. Written as DNA, the CDR3 is TGTGCCAGCTCACCTTCGGGTTTTGGAGATACGCAGTATTTT. The chain combines TRBV18 with TRBJ2-3; unclear D gene. Germline CDR1 is KGHSH and CDR2 is LQKENI. Trimming cost V 3 bases and J 5 bases, with 12 bases left between them. The CDR3 sequence is 14 residues long.

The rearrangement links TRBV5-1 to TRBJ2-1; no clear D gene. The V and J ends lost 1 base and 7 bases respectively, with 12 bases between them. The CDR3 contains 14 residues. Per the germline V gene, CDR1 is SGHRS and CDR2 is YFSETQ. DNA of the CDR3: TGCGCCAGCAGCTTGACATATCGAAGGAATGAGCAGTTCTTC. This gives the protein CASSLTYRRNEQFF.

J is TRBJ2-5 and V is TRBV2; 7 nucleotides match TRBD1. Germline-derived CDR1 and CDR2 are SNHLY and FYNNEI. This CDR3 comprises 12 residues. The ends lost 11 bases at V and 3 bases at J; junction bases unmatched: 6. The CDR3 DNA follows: TGTGCCGGCGACGGACAGGAAGAGACCCAGTACTTC. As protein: CAGDGQEETQYF.